This T cell receptor (beta chain) was obtained from a study of long-term antiretroviral therapy in people with HIV. Study-wide points: Controls showed broader CDR3 length ranges than did the HIV repertoires. All time points showed a repertoire dominated by clones expanded before ART.

Survey-level resolution applied to immunoSEQ assay v3.0. Samples were sequenced targeting about 40,000-50,000 T-cell genomes each. Produced via immunoSEQ multiplex PCR; TCRdb's table is partial and in-frame only. The repertoire holds tens of thousands of clones, with roughly 82% as singletons. In germline, CDR1 is SEHNR, CDR2 FQNEAQ (reference sequence). The CDR3 totals 14 residues. Trimming cost V 3 bases and J 7 bases, with 12 bases left between them. As to this clone: What it binds is unknown.

The chain recombines TRBV7-9 with TRBJ2-2; tentatively, D is TRBD1 (6 bases). The source material was unsorted PBMCs, sampled 0.1 years before starting antiretroviral therapy. The TCR was taken from a man aged 18 to 35 with HIV. The CDR3 spells CASSFTGFGGELFF. Here the CDR3 DNA reads TGTGCCAGCAGCTTTACAGGGTTCGGCGGGGAGCTGTTTTTT.